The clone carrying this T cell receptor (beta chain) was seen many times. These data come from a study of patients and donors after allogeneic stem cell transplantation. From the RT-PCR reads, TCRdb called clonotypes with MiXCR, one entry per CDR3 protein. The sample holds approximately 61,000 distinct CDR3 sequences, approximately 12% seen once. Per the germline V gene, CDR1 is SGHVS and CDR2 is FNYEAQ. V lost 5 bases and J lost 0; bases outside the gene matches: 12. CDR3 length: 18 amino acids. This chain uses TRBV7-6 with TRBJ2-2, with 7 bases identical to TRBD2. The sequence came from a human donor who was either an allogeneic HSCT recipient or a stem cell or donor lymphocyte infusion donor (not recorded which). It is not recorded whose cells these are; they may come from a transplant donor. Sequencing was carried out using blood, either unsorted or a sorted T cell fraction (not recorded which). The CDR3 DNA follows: TGTGCCAGCAGCCCGATAGTTCTAGCGGATACGAACACCGGGGAGCTGTTTTTT. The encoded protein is CASSPIVLADTNTGELFF.